These 6 T cell receptor beta chains were sequenced from one sample in a study of blood T cell repertoires in COVID-19. Clones were sequenced by immunoSEQ multiplex PCR, and TCRdb holds only the in-frame ones, with some missing. The repertoire holds 350,000 to 400,000 clones, with more than 85% as singletons. Sequencing used PBMCs or T cells enriched from blood (not recorded which). The receptors come from a woman aged 25-40 years who had recovered from COVID-19.

CDR3 nucleotides: TGTGCCAGCAGTTTAGACCGGGGGGCCTACGAGCAGTACTTC. It is translated as CASSLDRGAYEQYF. The V gene is TRBV28, the J gene TRBJ2-7, with 7 positions matching TRBD2. This CDR3 has 14 residues. Unmatched junction bases numbered 3, after V lost 2 bases and J lost 2 bases. In germline, CDR1 is MDHEN, CDR2 SYDVKM.

The V gene is TRBV6-5, the J gene TRBJ2-1, with 8 bases aligning to TRBD2. Per the germline V gene, CDR1 is MNHEY and CDR2 is SVGAGI. The CDR3 totals 15 residues. The V gene end was trimmed by 0 bases and the J gene end by 6 bases; junction bases not matched to a gene: 4. CDR3 residues: CASSYSSGGSNEQFF. The CDR3 DNA reads TGTGCCAGCAGTTACTCCAGCGGGGGATCCAATGAGCAGTTCTTC.

This chain connects TRBV28 to TRBJ1-2; D gene ambiguous. This CDR3 comprises 13 residues. Between the trimmed V and J ends, which lost 7 bases and 4 bases, there was a span of 13 bases. Germline V gives CDR1 MDHEN, CDR2 SYDVKM. Written as DNA, the CDR3 is TGTGCCAGCACCCCTTTCTCAGGCTATGGCTACACCTTC. This codes for CASTPFSGYGYTF.

In this sample, this clone turned up a few times. The rearrangement links TRBV28 to TRBJ2-3; D is possibly TRBD2 (6 bases). Looked up from germline, CDR1 is MDHEN and CDR2 is SYDVKM. The V gene lost 4 bases and the J gene lost 0 bases, with 14 bases spanning the gap. The CDR3 runs to 16 residues. CDR3 sequence reads: CASSYGGTSSTDTQYF. CDR3 sequence (DNA): TGTGCCAGCAGTTATGGCGGGACCTCTAGCACAGATACGCAGTATTTT.

This chain joins TRBV30 and TRBJ2-6, with D tentatively TRBD1 (6 bases). Trimming shortened V by 7 bases and J by 1 base, and 17 bases separated the two germline ends. The CDR3 runs 16 residues. From germline, CDR1 is GTSNPN and CDR2 SVGIG (reference sequence). The CDR3 spells CAYYRTVHSGANVLTF. As DNA, the CDR3 is TGTGCCTACTACAGGACAGTACATTCTGGGGCCAACGTCCTGACTTTC.

V and J are TRBV6-5 and TRBJ1-2; D gene ambiguous. Germline values: CDR1 MNHEY, CDR2 SVGAGI. V lost 6 bases to trimming and J lost 3 bases, with 11 bases between them. The CDR3 is 13 residues long. DNA of the CDR3: TGTGCCAGCAGAGAGTCCGGTGACTATGGCTACACCTTC. Translating it yields CASRESGDYGYTF.